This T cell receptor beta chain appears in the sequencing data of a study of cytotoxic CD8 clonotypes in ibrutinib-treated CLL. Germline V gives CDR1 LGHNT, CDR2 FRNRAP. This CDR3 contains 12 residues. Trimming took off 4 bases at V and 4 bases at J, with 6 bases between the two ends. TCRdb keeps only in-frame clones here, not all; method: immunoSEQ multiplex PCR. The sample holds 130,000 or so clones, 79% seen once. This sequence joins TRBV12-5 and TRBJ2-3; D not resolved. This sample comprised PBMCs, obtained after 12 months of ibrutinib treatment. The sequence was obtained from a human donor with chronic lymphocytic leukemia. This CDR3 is CASGSTADTQYF. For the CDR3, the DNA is TGTGCTAGTGGTTCGACGGCAGATACGCAGTATTTT.